The 17 T cell receptor beta chains below come from one sample, sequenced in a study of CD8+ T cells in alopecia areata. Treatment here: oral pan-JAK inhibitor, 5-10 mg twice daily. Sequencing used cDNA as its template, made by extracting RNA and reverse transcribing it. Clones were read by immunoSEQ multiplex PCR, and TCRdb kept only the in-frame ones, dropping some. The data show 90,000 to 120,000 clones, roughly 84% seen once. The specimen was CD8+ T cells sorted from blood, collected at week 24, from a patient treated with tofacitinib. The receptors shown here come from a human donor with alopecia areata.

The CDR3 protein is CASSPLGGAADTQYF. CDR3 nucleotides: TGTGCCAGCAGCCCACTGGGAGGGGCGGCAGATACGCAGTATTTT. V is TRBV11-1 and J is TRBJ2-3; 7 bases match TRBD2. The CDR3 length is 15 residues. V dropped 5 bases and J dropped 4; count of bases not matched to a gene: 9. Germline CDR1 and CDR2: SGHAT and FQDESV (reference sequence). Drawing the rest from reference TRBV11-1 and TRBJ2-3, the complete variable domain is EAEVAQSPRYKITEKSQAVAFWCDPISGHATLYWYRQILGQGPELLVQFQDESVVDDSQLPKDRFSAERLKGVDSTLKIQPAELGDSAMYLCASSPLGGAADTQYFGPGTRLTVL.

The gene calls are TRBV4-1 and TRBJ1-1, with TRBD1 matching 8 bases. The germline CDR1 and CDR2 sequences are MGHRA and YSYEKL. The junction had 5 bases not matched to a gene; V was cut back by 2 bases and J by 6 bases. The CDR3 totals 14 residues. CDR3 sequence reads: CASSQSSGGSEAFF. CDR3 DNA sequence: TGCGCCAGCAGCCAATCTTCAGGGGGCTCTGAAGCTTTCTTT.

This clone was seen only a few times. The chain has TRBV6-5 and TRBJ2-7; D assignment may be TRBD1 or TRBD2 (5 bases each). V lost 2 bases and J 2 bases, leaving 13 bases between the germline ends. CDR3 length: 15 residues. Germline V gene lookup returns CDR1 MNHEY and CDR2 SVGAGI. Here the CDR3 reads CASSYGDGTTYEQYF. The CDR3 DNA sequence: TGTGCCAGCAGTTACGGGGACGGGACCACCTACGAGCAGTACTTC.

The chain recombines TRBV10-3 with TRBJ1-1, with 7 bases aligning to TRBD1. The CDR3 is made up of 14 amino acids. CDR1 and CDR2 (germline): ENHRY, SYGVKD. V lost 2 bases and J lost 5; bases outside the gene matches: 5. CDR3: CAISEEGGRTEAFF. The CDR3 nucleotides read TGTGCCATCAGTGAGGAAGGGGGCCGAACTGAAGCTTTCTTT.

This clone has just a few counts. The V and J genes are TRBV19 and TRBJ2-7; unclear D gene. Trimming took 3 bases from V and 3 from J, leaving 15 bases between them. Germline V gene data show CDR1 as LNHDA and CDR2 as SQIVND (reference sequence). CDR3 length equals 15 residues. The CDR3 DNA sequence: TGTGCCAGTAGTATCCGGCCGTGGGAAGACTACGAGCAGTACTTC. Its protein is CASSIRPWEDYEQYF.

This clone was seen a single time. This chain links TRBV6-5 with TRBJ2-3; no clear D. V was shortened by 2 bases and J by 2 bases, with 8 bases between the two germline ends. Germline values: CDR1 MNHEY, CDR2 SVGAGI. This CDR3 region has 14 residues. CDR3 sequence: CASSYRPNTDTQYF. CDR3 nucleotides: TGTGCCAGCAGTTACAGACCTAACACAGATACGCAGTATTTT.

The chain combines TRBV7-9 with TRBJ1-1, with 7 nucleotides matching TRBD1. The ends lost 11 bases at V and 1 base at J; junction bases unmatched: 4. The germline V gene has CDR1 SEHNR and CDR2 FQNEAQ (reference sequence). This CDR3 contains 12 residues. CDR3 residues: CAVQGTNTEAFF. In DNA, the CDR3 is TGTGCCGTACAGGGGACGAACACTGAAGCTTTCTTT.

The CDR3 protein is CASRDIVGLDTGELFF. CDR3 bases: TGCGCCAGCAGGGATATAGTAGGGTTGGACACCGGGGAGCTGTTTTTT. J is TRBJ2-2 and V is TRBV4-3; D is uncertain. Germline values: CDR1 LGHNA, CDR2 YSLEER. The CDR3 is 16 amino acids. V lost 6 bases and J lost 3, with 17 bases in between.

The chain has TRBV7-8 and TRBJ2-7; a weak D match, TRBD1 (6 bases). V was pared by 6 bases and J by 7 bases, with 13 bases between. CDR1 is SGHVS, CDR2 FQNEAQ, per germline. This CDR3 comprises 12 residues. CDR3 in amino acids: CASSITGQEQYF. The CDR3 region has the DNA TGTGCCAGCAGTATAACAGGGCAGGAGCAGTACTTC.

The rearrangement joins TRBV19 to TRBJ2-2; D may be TRBD1 (5 bases). CDR1 LNHDA and CDR2 SQIVND come from the germline V gene (reference sequence). V lost 0 bases, J lost 0 bases, and 14 bases lay in between. The CDR3 extends over 18 amino acids. In DNA, the CDR3 is TGTGCCAGTAGTATAGATCCAGGGAAATACTCGAACACCGGGGAGCTGTTTTTT. This codes for CASSIDPGKYSNTGELFF.

The chain is built from TRBV15 and TRBJ2-7; D unresolved. Germline-derived CDR1 and CDR2 are LNHNV and YYDKDF (reference sequence). Trimming removed 1 base from V and 2 bases from J, with 6 bases in between. The CDR3 length is 13 residues. The CDR3 DNA reads TGTGCCACCAGCAGAGGCGTCACCTACGAGCAGTACTTC. Translation gives CATSRGVTYEQYF.

This rearrangement joins TRBV27 to TRBJ2-7; a weak D match, TRBD1 (6 bases). Germline assignment: CDR1 MNHEY and CDR2 SMNVEV (reference sequence). Trimming removed 5 bases from V and 5 bases from J, with 16 bases in between. The CDR3 totals 14 residues. CDR3 region: CASSIGTSPDEQYF. DNA for the CDR3: TGTGCCAGCAGTATAGGGACATCTCCTGACGAGCAGTACTTC.

A single count supports this clone. J is TRBJ2-7 and V is TRBV4-2, with TRBD2 identical over 7 bases. The J segment lost 1 base and the V segment lost 0 bases, leaving 6 bases of the junction unmatched. Germline CDR1 and CDR2: LGHNA and YNFKEQ. CDR3 size: 16 residues. CDR3 sequence (DNA): TGTGCCAGCAGCCAAGAAGAGAGCGGGGCTTCCTACGAGCAGTACTTC. Translated: CASSQEESGASYEQYF.

This chain connects TRBV19 to TRBJ2-7; D perhaps matches TRBD1 (6 bases). The CDR3 is 13 amino acids. V lost 4 bases to trimming and J lost 1 base, with 8 bases between them. Germline values: CDR1 LNHDA, CDR2 SQIVND (reference sequence). This chain's CDR3 is CASSTGQSYEQYF. The CDR3 nucleotides read TGTGCCAGTAGTACCGGACAGTCCTACGAGCAGTACTTC.

This chain uses TRBV18 with TRBJ2-1; TRBD2 matches 8 bases. Losses at the gene ends were 3 bases for V and 3 bases for J; bases not matched to a gene: 4. This CDR3 has 15 residues. CDR1 and CDR2 (germline): KGHSH, LQKENI. CDR3 sequence: CASSPLAGGYNEQFF. The CDR3 nucleotides read TGTGCCAGCTCACCTCTAGCGGGCGGCTACAATGAGCAGTTCTTC.

This chain links TRBV7-9 with TRBJ2-1, with TRBD2 as a possible D gene (6 bases). The V end was cut by 5 bases, the J end by 4 bases, with 12 bases between. The CDR3 runs to 14 residues. The germline gives CDR1 SEHNR, CDR2 FQNEAQ (reference sequence). The CDR3 coding sequence is TGTGCCAGCAGCCCCGTCGCGGGGTACAATGAGCAGTTCTTC. Translating it yields CASSPVAGYNEQFF.

V gene TRBV11-2 combines with J gene TRBJ2-5; 8 positions agree with TRBD1. Germline V gene sequence: CDR1 SGHAT, CDR2 FQNNGV. The ends lost 1 base at V and 4 bases at J; junction bases unmatched: 5. The CDR3 length is 15 residues. In nucleotides, the CDR3 is TGTGCCAGCAGCTTAGGCCACAGGGGGAGAGAGACCCAGTACTTC. This codes for CASSLGHRGRETQYF.